Each of the 18 T cell receptor beta chains below was sequenced from the same sample in a study of cytomegalovirus exposure and HLA in healthy donors. Vbeta (60) and Jbeta (13) primers were used in the PCR. Measured with immunoSEQ multiplex PCR; TCRdb has only the in-frame clones, and not every one. This sample contains about 130,000 clones. Sequencing was carried out using PBMCs. The source of these receptors is a woman in her forties in good health and CMV-seropositive.

The gene calls are TRBV28 and TRBJ2-1; D might be TRBD1 (5 bases). Germline V lookup: CDR1 MDHEN, CDR2 SYDVKM. V was pared by 4 bases and J by 5 bases, with 18 bases between. The CDR3 is 16 amino acids. CDR3 nucleotides: TGTGCCAGCAGTTCCCCCCAGGGCCCTACCCACAATGAGCAGTTCTTC. It is translated as CASSSPQGPTHNEQFF.

V is TRBV28 and J is TRBJ2-5; tentatively, D is TRBD2 (5 bases). The CDR3 is 13 amino acids. V lost 5 bases to trimming and J lost 5 bases, with 12 bases between them. Germline values: CDR1 MDHEN, CDR2 SYDVKM. CDR3 region: CASSPPTGETQYF. For the CDR3, the DNA is TGTGCCAGCAGTCCCCCGACGGGGGAGACCCAGTACTTC.

The V call is TRBV19, the J call TRBJ1-5; weak D call: TRBD1 (5 bases). This CDR3 comprises 15 residues. Germline V CDR1 and CDR2: LNHDA, SQIVND (reference sequence). Trimming stripped 8 bases from V and 2 bases from J, with 16 bases between. CDR3 sequence: CASQALLGGNQPQHF. The CDR3 nucleotides are TGTGCCAGTCAAGCTTTATTAGGGGGCAATCAGCCCCAGCATTTT.

The rearrangement uses TRBV6-1 and TRBJ1-1, with a tentative D call TRBD1 (5 bases). Germline lookup yields CDR1 MNHNS and CDR2 SASEGT. The CDR3 runs 14 residues. V was clipped by 6 bases and J by 1 base, with 12 bases between them. Written as DNA, the CDR3 is TGTGCCAGCAGCTACACCCAGGGGAACACTGAAGCTTTCTTT. Translation gives CASSYTQGNTEAFF.

The chain uses TRBV5-5 and TRBJ2-1, with 11 positions matching TRBD2. The CDR3 length is 17 residues. V shed 4 bases, J shed 1 base, and the junction held 7 bases outside the gene matches. Germline CDR1 SGHKS, CDR2 YYEKEE (reference sequence). CDR3: CASSRLAGFSSYNEQFF. Here the CDR3 DNA reads TGTGCCAGCAGCCGACTAGCGGGGTTTAGTTCCTACAATGAGCAGTTCTTC.

The rearrangement links TRBV9 to TRBJ2-7, with 7 nucleotides matching TRBD2. The J segment lost 4 bases and the V segment lost 4 bases, leaving 11 bases of the junction unmatched. The length of the CDR3 is 15 residues. CDR1 and CDR2 (germline): SGDLS, YYNGEE. CDR3 loop: CASSPHQKREYEQYF. CDR3 in DNA: TGTGCCAGCAGCCCTCATCAGAAGCGGGAATACGAGCAGTACTTC.

The chain joins TRBV5-6 to TRBJ2-7; the match to TRBD2 covers 8 bases. The V gene's germline CDR1 is SGHDT and CDR2 YYEEEE. Trimming cost V 0 bases and J 11 bases; bases outside gene matches: 7. The length of the CDR3 is 13 residues. This chain's CDR3 is CASSLELAVREYF. The CDR3 region has the DNA TGTGCCAGCAGCTTGGAACTAGCGGTAAGGGAGTACTTC. The full variable domain, its missing parts supplied by reference TRBV5-6 and TRBJ2-7, is DAGVTQSPTHLIKTRGQQVTLRCSPKSGHDTVSWYQQALGQGPQFIFQYYEEEERQRGNFPDRFSGHQFPNYSSELNVNALLLGDSALYLCASSLELAVREYFGPGTRLTVT.

The chain recombines TRBV27 with TRBJ2-5; weak D call: TRBD2 (6 bases). Trimming took 8 bases from V and 4 from J, leaving 11 bases between them. Germline-derived CDR1 and CDR2 are MNHEY and SMNVEV (reference sequence). The CDR3 is 12 amino acids. CDR3: CASGRRRETQYF. CDR3 bases: TGTGCCAGCGGGAGGAGGCGAGAGACCCAGTACTTC.

The gene calls are TRBV28 and TRBJ1-1; D is unresolved. The CDR3 sequence is 13 residues long. The V gene's germline CDR1 is MDHEN and CDR2 SYDVKM. V was cut by 2 bases and J by 2 bases, with 6 bases left in between. The CDR3 spells CASSLKPNTEAFF. CDR3 in DNA: TGTGCCAGCAGTTTAAAGCCAAACACTGAAGCTTTCTTT. Full variable domain (remainder filled in from reference TRBV28 and TRBJ1-1): DVKVTQSSRYLVKRTGEKVFLECVQDMDHENMFWYRQDPGLGLRLIYFSYDVKMKEKGDIPEGYSVSREKKERFSLILESASTNQTSMYLCASSLKPNTEAFFGQGTRLTVV.

The chain is built from TRBV29-1 and TRBJ2-1, with D possibly being TRBD2 (6 bases). Germline CDR1 and CDR2: SQVTM and ANQGSEA. The V end lost 8 bases, the J end lost 5 bases, and 19 bases lay between the germline ends. This CDR3 comprises 14 residues. CDR3 loop: CSSRLTGVNNEQFF. The DNA of the CDR3 is TGCAGCTCCCGTTTGACGGGAGTCAACAATGAGCAGTTCTTC.

The genes are TRBV4-2 and TRBJ1-2; no definite D call. This CDR3 is built from 14 residues. The germline CDR1 and CDR2 sequences are LGHNA and YNFKEQ. V was clipped by 6 bases and J by 3 bases, with 14 bases between them. The CDR3 spells CASSPTEGDYGYTF. CDR3 in DNA: TGTGCCAGCAGTCCAACCGAGGGCGACTATGGCTACACCTTC.

This chain joins TRBV28 and TRBJ2-7; TRBD2 matches 15 bases. V shed 6 bases, J shed 12 bases, and the junction held 15 bases outside the gene matches. The germline CDR1 and CDR2 sequences are MDHEN and SYDVKM. The CDR3 has 16 residues. Here the CDR3 reads CASRGQTWTSGRDRYF. The CDR3 DNA follows: TGTGCCAGCAGGGGACAGACCTGGACTAGCGGGAGGGATCGGTACTTC. Full variable domain (outside the CDR3, taken from reference TRBV28 and TRBJ2-7): DVKVTQSSRYLVKRTGEKVFLECVQDMDHENMFWYRQDPGLGLRLIYFSYDVKMKEKGDIPEGYSVSREKKERFSLILESASTNQTSMYLCASRGQTWTSGRDRYFGPGTRLTVT.

The chain combines TRBV27 with TRBJ2-2; 8 bases map to TRBD1. The V segment lost 3 bases and the J segment 7 bases; nucleotides outside the gene matches: 7. Germline CDR1 reads MNHEY; CDR2 reads SMNVEV (reference sequence). This CDR3 spans 15 amino acids. The CDR3 DNA follows: TGTGCCAGCAGTTTGGTGCAGGGGGCCGGCGGGGAGCTGTTTTTT. This translates into CASSLVQGAGGELFF.

CDR3 DNA: TGTGCCTGGAGTGCTCCCCCTAGCGGGATAGCCAAAAACATTCAGTACTTC. Translating gives CAWSAPPSGIAKNIQYF. The rearrangement uses TRBV30 and TRBJ2-4, with 9 bases lining up with TRBD2. Trimming took 1 base from V and 0 from J; bases not matched to a gene: 7. The CDR3 consists of 17 residues. Germline CDR1 is GTSNPN and CDR2 is SVGIG (reference sequence).

The chain uses TRBV29-1 and TRBJ2-1; 7 nucleotides match TRBD1. Germline assignment: CDR1 SQVTM and CDR2 ANQGSEA. J was trimmed by 9 bases and V by 1 base; bases with no gene match: 3. The CDR3 is 12 amino acids. The CDR3: CSVEVTGVEQFF. The CDR3 nucleotides are TGCAGCGTTGAAGTTACAGGGGTTGAGCAGTTCTTC.

The chain recombines TRBV7-2 with TRBJ2-7; TRBD1 matches 7 bases. This CDR3 is built from 14 residues. Germline V lookup: CDR1 SGHTA, CDR2 FQGNSA. J lost 5 bases, V lost 3 bases, and 7 bases had no gene match. The CDR3 sequence: CASSFGQGVNEQYF. The CDR3 nucleotides read TGTGCCAGCAGCTTCGGCCAGGGGGTCAACGAGCAGTACTTC.

V and J are TRBV4-1 and TRBJ1-5; D unresolved. This CDR3 is 16 amino acids long. Trimming cost V 0 bases and J 0 bases, with 9 bases left between them. Per germline, CDR1 MGHRA and CDR2 YSYEKL. As DNA, the CDR3 is TGCGCCAGCAGCCAAGATCCGGGGAATAGCAATCAGCCCCAGCATTTT. Translated, it gives CASSQDPGNSNQPQHF.

This sequence joins TRBV2 and TRBJ2-7, with 10 bases identical to TRBD2. Germline CDR1 reads SNHLY; CDR2 reads FYNNEI. With V trimmed by 4 bases and J by 4 bases, 7 bases remained unmatched. The CDR3 extends over 15 amino acids. CDR3 DNA: TGTGCCAGCAGTGCGCGGACTAGCGGACTTTACGAGCAGTACTTC. Its protein is CASSARTSGLYEQYF.